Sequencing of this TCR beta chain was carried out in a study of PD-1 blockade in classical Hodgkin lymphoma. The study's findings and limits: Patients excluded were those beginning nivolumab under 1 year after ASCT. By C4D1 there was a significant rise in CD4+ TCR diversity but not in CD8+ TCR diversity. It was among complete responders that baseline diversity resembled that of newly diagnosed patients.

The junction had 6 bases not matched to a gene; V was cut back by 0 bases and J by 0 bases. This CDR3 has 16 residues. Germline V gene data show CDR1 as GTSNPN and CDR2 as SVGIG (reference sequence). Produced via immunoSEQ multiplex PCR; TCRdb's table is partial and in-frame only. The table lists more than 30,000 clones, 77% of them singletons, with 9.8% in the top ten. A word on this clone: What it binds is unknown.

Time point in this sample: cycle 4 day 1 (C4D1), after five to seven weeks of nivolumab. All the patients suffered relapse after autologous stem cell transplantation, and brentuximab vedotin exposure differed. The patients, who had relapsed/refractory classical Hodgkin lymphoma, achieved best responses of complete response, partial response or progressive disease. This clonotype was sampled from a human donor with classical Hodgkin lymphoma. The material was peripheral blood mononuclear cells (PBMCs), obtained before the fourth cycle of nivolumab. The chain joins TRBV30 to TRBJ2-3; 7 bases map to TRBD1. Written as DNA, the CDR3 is TGTGCCTGGAGTGTAGGGACAGCAGCTAGCACAGATACGCAGTATTTT. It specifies CAWSVGTAASTDTQYF.